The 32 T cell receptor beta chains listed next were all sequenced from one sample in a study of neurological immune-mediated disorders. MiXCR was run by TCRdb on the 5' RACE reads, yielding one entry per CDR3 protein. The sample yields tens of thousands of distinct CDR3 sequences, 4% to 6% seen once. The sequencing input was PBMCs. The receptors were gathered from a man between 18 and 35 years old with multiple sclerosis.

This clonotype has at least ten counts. The CDR3 region has the DNA TGTGCCATCAGGCGGGCGTTAGCTAACTATGGCTACACCTTC. This encodes CAIRRALANYGYTF. This chain links TRBV10-3 with TRBJ1-2; D unclear. This CDR3 is built from 14 residues. CDR1 ENHRY and CDR2 SYGVKD come from the germline V gene. The V end lost 6 bases, the J end lost 0 bases, and 11 bases lay between the germline ends.

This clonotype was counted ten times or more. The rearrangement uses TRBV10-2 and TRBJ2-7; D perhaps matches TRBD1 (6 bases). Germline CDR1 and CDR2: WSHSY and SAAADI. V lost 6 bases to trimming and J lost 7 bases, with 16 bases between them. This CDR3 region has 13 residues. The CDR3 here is CASRAGTSGEQYF. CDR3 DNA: TGCGCCAGCAGAGCCGGGACAAGTGGGGAGCAGTACTTC.

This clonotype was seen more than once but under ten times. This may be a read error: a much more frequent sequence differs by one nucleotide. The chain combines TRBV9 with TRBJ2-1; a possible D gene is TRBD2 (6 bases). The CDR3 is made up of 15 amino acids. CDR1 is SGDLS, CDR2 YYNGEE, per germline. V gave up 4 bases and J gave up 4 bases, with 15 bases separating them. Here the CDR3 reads CASSPTSWLYNEQFF. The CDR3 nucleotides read TGTGCCAGCAGCCCAACTAGCTGGCTTTACAATGAGCAGTTCTTC. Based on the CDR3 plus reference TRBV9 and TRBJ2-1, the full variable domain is DSGVTQTPKHLITATGQRVTLRCSPRSGDLSVYWYQQSLDQGLQFLIQYYNGEERAKGNILERFSAQQFPDLHSELNLSSLELGDSALYFCASSPTSWLYNEQFFGPGTRLTVL.

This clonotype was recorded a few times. The CDR3, as DNA: TGTGCCAGCAGCAACGAGGGGGTGACCGGGGAGCTGTTTTTT. Translating it yields CASSNEGVTGELFF. The chain recombines TRBV21-1 with TRBJ2-2; the D segment call TRBD1 is taken from the table without a DNA check. TRBV21-1 is tagged as a pseudogene. The CDR3 loop spans 14 amino acids.

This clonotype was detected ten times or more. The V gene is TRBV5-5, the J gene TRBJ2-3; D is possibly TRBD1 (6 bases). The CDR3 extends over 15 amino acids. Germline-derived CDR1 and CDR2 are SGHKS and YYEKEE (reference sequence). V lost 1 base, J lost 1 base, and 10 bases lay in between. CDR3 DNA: TGTGCCAGCAGCTTGCAGGGGCCTGGCACAGATACGCAGTATTTT. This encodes CASSLQGPGTDTQYF.

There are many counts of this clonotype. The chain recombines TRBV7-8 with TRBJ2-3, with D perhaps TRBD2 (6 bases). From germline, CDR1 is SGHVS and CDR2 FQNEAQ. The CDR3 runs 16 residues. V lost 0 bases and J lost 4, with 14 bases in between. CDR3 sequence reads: CASSLAVRRVADTQYF. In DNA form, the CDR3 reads TGTGCCAGCAGCTTAGCAGTCAGGAGGGTGGCAGATACGCAGTATTTT.

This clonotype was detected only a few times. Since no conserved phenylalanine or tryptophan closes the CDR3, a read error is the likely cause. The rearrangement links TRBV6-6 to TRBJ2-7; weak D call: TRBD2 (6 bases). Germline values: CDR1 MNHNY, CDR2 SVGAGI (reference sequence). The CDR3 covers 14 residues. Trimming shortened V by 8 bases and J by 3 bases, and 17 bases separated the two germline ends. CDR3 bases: TGTGCCAGCTCTAAACCCGGGGAGGTCTACGAGCAGTACAAC. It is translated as CASSKPGEVYEQYN.

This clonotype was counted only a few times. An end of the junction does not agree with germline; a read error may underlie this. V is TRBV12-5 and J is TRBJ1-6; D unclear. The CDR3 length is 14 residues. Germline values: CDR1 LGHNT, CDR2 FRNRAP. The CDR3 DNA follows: TGTGCTAGTGGTTTGGAGCCGTATAATTCACCCCTCAACTTT. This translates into CASGLEPYNSPLNF.

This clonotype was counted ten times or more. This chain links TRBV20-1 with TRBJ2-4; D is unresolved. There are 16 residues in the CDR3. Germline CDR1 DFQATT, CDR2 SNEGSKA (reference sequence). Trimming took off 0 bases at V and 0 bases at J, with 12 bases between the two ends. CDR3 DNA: TGCAGTGCTAGAGAGGGTGGGAAGTTAGCCAAAAACATTCAGTACTTC. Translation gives CSAREGGKLAKNIQYF.

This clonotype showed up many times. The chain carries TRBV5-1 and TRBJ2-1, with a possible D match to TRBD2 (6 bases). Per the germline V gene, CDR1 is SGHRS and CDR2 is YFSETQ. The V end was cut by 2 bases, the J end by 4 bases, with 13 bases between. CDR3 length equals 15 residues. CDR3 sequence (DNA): TGCGCCAGCAGCTTAGGGACTCTGAAATACAATGAGCAGTTCTTC. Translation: CASSLGTLKYNEQFF.

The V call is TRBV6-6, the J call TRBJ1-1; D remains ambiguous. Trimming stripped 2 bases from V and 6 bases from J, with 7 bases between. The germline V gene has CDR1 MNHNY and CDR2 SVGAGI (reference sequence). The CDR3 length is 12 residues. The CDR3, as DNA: TGTGCCAGCAGTTACGTGGTACCTGAAGCTTTCTTT. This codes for CASSYVVPEAFF.

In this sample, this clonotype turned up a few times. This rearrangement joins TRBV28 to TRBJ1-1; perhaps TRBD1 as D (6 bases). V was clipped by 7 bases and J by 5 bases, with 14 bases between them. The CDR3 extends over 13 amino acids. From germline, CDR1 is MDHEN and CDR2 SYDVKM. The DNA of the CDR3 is TGTGCCAGCATTACGCAGGGGCCAACTGAAGCTTTCTTT. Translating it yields CASITQGPTEAFF.

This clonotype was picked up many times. CDR3 sequence: CSAERGALDTGELFF. The CDR3 DNA is TGCAGTGCCGAGCGGGGGGCCTTGGACACCGGGGAGCTGTTTTTT. The chain has TRBV20-1 and TRBJ2-2; 9 positions match TRBD2. This CDR3 spans 15 amino acids. Germline CDR1 and CDR2: DFQATT and SNEGSKA (reference sequence). V was clipped by 6 bases and J by 3 bases; unmatched bases: 8.

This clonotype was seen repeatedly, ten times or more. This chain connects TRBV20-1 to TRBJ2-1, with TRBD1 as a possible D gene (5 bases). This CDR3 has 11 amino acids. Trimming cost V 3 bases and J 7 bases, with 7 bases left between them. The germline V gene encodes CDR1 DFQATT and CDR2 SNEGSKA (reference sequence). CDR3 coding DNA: TGCAGTGCTAGGGGGCCTAATGAGCAGTTCTTC. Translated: CSARGPNEQFF.

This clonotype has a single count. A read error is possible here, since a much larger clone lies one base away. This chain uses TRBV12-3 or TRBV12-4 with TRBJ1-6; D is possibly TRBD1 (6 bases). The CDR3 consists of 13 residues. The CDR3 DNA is TGTGTCAGCAGGGGTCCTAGCGGCTCACCCCTCCACTTT. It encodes CVSRGPSGSPLHF.

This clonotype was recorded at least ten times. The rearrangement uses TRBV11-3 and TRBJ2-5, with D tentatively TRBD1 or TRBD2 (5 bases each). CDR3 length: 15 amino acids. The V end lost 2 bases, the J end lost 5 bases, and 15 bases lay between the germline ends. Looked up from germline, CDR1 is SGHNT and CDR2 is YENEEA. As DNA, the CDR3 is TGTGCCAGCAGCTTATTTCCGGGACGCCGGGAGACCCAGTACTTC. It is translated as CASSLFPGRRETQYF.

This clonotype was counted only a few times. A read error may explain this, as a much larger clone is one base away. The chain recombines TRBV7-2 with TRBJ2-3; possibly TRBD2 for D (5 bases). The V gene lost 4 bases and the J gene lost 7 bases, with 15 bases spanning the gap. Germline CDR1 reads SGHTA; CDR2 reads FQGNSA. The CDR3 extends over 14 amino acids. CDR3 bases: TGTGCCAGCAGCTCCCGAATAGCGCAGTATACGCAGTATTTT. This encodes CASSSRIAQYTQYF.

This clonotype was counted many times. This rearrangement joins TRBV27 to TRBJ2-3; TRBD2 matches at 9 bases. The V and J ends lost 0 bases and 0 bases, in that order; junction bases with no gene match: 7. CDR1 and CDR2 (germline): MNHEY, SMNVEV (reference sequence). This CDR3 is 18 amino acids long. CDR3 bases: TGTGCCAGCAGTTTATCAATTAGCGGGGGCCATAGCACAGATACGCAGTATTTT. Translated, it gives CASSLSISGGHSTDTQYF.

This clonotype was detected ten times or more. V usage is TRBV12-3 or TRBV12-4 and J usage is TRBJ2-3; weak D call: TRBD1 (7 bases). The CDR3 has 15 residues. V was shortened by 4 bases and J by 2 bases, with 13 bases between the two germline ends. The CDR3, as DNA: TGTGCCAGCAGTTGGAGGGGGCGAGTCACAGATACGCAGTATTTT. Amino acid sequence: CASSWRGRVTDTQYF.

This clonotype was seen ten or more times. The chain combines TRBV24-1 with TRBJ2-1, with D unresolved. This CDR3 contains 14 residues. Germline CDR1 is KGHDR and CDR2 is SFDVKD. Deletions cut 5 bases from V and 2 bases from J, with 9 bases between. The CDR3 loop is CATSGAAPYNEQFF. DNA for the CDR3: TGTGCCACCAGTGGGGCAGCGCCCTACAATGAGCAGTTCTTC.

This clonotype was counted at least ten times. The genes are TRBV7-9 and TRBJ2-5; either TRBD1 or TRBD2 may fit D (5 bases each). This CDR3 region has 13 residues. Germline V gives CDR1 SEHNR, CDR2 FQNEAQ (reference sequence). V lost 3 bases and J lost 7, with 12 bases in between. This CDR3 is CASSFEGQGTQYF. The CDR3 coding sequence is TGTGCCAGCAGCTTTGAGGGTCAGGGGACCCAGTACTTC.

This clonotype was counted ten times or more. This chain's CDR3 is CASSTLQGKNTEAFF. As DNA, the CDR3 is TGCGCCAGCAGCACATTGCAGGGGAAGAACACTGAAGCTTTCTTT. The chain carries TRBV5-1 and TRBJ1-1; D might be TRBD1 (6 bases). The V end was cut by 4 bases, the J end by 1 base, with 14 bases between. Germline lookup yields CDR1 SGHRS and CDR2 YFSETQ. The CDR3 sequence is 15 residues long.

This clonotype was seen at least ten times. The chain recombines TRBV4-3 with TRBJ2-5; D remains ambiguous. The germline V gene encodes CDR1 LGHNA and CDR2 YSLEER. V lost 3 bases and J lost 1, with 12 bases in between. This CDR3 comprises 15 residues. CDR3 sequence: CASSHSPNRQETQYF. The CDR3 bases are TGCGCCAGCAGCCATTCGCCGAACCGCCAAGAGACCCAGTACTTC.

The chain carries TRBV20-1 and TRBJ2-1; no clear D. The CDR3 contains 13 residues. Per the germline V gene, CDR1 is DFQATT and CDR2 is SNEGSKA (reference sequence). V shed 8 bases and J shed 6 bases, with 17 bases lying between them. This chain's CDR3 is CSTDSNTPNEQFF. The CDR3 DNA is TGCAGTACCGACTCAAACACACCCAATGAGCAGTTCTTC.

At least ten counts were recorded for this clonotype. The CDR3 loop reads CASSWGLQGANEQYF. The CDR3 coding sequence is TGCGCCAGCAGCTGGGGACTACAGGGGGCCAACGAGCAGTACTTC. This sequence joins TRBV5-1 and TRBJ2-7; 9 bases match TRBD1. The germline CDR1 and CDR2 sequences are SGHRS and YFSETQ. The J segment lost 5 bases and the V segment lost 3 bases, leaving 9 bases of the junction unmatched. The CDR3 spans 15 residues.

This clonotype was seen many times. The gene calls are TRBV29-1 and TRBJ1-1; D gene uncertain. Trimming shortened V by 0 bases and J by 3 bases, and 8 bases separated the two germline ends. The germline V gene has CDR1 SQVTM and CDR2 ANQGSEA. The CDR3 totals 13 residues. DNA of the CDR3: TGCAGCGTTGAAGATCCGCGGGACACTGAAGCTTTCTTT. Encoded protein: CSVEDPRDTEAFF.

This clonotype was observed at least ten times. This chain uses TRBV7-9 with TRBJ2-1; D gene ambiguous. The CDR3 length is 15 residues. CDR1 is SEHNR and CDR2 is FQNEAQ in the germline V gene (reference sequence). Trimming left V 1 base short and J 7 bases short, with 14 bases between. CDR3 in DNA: TGTGCCAGCAGCTTAGTCCGAGGTACGGGTAATGAGCAGTTCTTC. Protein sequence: CASSLVRGTGNEQFF.

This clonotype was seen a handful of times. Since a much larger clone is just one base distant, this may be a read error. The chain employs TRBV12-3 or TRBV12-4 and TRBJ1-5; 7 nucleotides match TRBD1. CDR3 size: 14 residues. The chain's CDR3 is CASSPTGSNQPQNF. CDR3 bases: TGTGCCAGCAGCCCGACAGGGAGCAATCAGCCCCAGAATTTT.

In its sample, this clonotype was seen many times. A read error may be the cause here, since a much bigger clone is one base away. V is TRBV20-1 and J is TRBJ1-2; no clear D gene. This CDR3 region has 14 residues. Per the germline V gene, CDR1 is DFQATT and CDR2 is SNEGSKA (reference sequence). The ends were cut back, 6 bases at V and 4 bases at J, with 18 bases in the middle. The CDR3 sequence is CSAPSRESTYGYTF. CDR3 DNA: TGCAGTGCCCCCTCCCGGGAAAGCACCTATGGCTACACCTTC.

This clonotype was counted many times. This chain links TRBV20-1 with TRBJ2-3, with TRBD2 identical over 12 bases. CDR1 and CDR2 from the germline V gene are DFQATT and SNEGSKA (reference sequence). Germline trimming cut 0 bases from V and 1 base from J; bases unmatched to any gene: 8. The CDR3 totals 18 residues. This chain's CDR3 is CSARDWRLAGAGTDTQYF. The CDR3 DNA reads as TGCAGTGCTAGAGATTGGAGACTAGCGGGGGCGGGCACAGATACGCAGTATTTT.

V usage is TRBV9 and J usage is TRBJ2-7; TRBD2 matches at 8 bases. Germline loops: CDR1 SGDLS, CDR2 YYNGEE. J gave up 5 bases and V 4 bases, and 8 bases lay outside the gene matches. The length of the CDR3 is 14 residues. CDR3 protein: CASSLSGGANEQYF. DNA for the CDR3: TGTGCCAGCAGCTTATCCGGGGGGGCCAACGAGCAGTACTTC.

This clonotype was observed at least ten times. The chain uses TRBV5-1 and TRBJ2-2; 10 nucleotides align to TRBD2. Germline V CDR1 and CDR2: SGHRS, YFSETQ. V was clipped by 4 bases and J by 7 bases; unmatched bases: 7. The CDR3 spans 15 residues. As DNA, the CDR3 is TGCGCCAGCAGCCCCGGGACTAGCGCGTACGGGGAGCTGTTTTTT. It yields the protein CASSPGTSAYGELFF.